Each of the 30 T cell receptor beta chains below was sequenced from the same sample in a study of ipilimumab plus nivolumab after autologous stem cell transplantation. Assay: immunoSEQ multiplex PCR; the TCRdb copy retains only in-frame clones and omits some. The data hold just over 40,000 clones, with approximately 92% observed a single time. Specimen: PBMCs, collected in a trial of ipilimumab plus nivolumab as post-transplant consolidation. The receptors here all came from a male donor with multiple myeloma.

On this clone itself: The junction does not match germline at one end; this may be a read error. The chain is built from TRBV7-9 and TRBJ2-3; 8 nucleotides align to TRBD2. Per the germline V gene, CDR1 is SEHNR and CDR2 is FQNEAQ (reference sequence). The CDR3 runs 12 residues. This CDR3 reads CASSHEVAGYSF. CDR3 DNA sequence: TGTGCCAGCAGCCACGAGGTAGCGGGATACTCCTTT.

This rearrangement joins TRBV5-6 to TRBJ1-1, with TRBD1 matching over 7 bases. This CDR3 comprises 16 residues. V was clipped by 4 bases and J by 0 bases; unmatched bases: 9. Germline V gives CDR1 SGHDT, CDR2 YYEEEE. The CDR3 region has the DNA TGTGCCAGCAGCCCAGGCAGGGGGAGCATGAACACTGAAGCTTTCTTT. The encoded protein is CASSPGRGSMNTEAFF.

The genes are TRBV7-2 and TRBJ1-2; maybe TRBD1 (5 bases). With 5 bases removed from V and 4 bases from J, the gap between germline ends came to 14 bases. The CDR3 length is 14 residues. CDR1 is SGHTA, CDR2 FQGNSA, per germline. The CDR3 bases are TGTGCCAGCAGCCCTAACCGGGACGGCTATGGCTACACCTTC. This codes for CASSPNRDGYGYTF.

V and J are TRBV5-1 and TRBJ1-5; no definite D call. There are 13 residues in the CDR3. V shed 3 bases and J shed 4 bases, with 8 bases lying between them. Germline-derived CDR1 and CDR2 are SGHRS and YFSETQ. CDR3 amino acids: CASSSGQNQPQHF. The DNA for the CDR3 is TGCGCCAGCAGCTCAGGTCAGAATCAGCCCCAGCATTTT.

In its sample, this clone was seen once. Here the CDR3 DNA reads TGCGCCAGCAGCTGGGGGACGGAAAGAAATGAAAAACTGTTTTTT. Translated, it gives CASSWGTERNEKLFF. The chain employs TRBV5-1 and TRBJ1-4; TRBD1 is a possible D gene (5 bases). The CDR3 has 15 amino acids. CDR1 is SGHRS, CDR2 YFSETQ, per germline. Trimming removed 3 bases from V and 5 bases from J, with 14 bases in between.

There are a few counts of this clone. The J gene is TRBJ2-3, the V gene TRBV5-4; D gene ambiguous. The CDR3 is made up of 14 amino acids. V was cut by 4 bases and J by 0 bases, with 9 bases left in between. Per the germline V gene, CDR1 is SGHNT and CDR2 is YYREEE (reference sequence). CDR3 sequence: CASSHRTSTDTQYF. The DNA of the CDR3 is TGTGCCAGCAGCCATAGGACGAGCACAGATACGCAGTATTTT.

The CDR3 is CASSSRLAPYEQYF. The CDR3 DNA is TGTGCCAGCAGTTCACGACTCGCCCCCTACGAGCAGTACTTC. The J gene is TRBJ2-7, the V gene TRBV28; unclear D gene. This CDR3 has 14 amino acids. Germline lookup yields CDR1 MDHEN and CDR2 SYDVKM. V was pared by 4 bases and J by 2 bases, with 12 bases between.

V is TRBV18 and J is TRBJ2-5; possibly TRBD1 for D (6 bases). Germline-derived CDR1 and CDR2 are KGHSH and LQKENI. V dropped 4 bases and J dropped 2 bases, with 20 bases sitting between them. CDR3 length: 17 amino acids. This chain's CDR3 is CASSRPLTRQVQETQYF. CDR3 DNA: TGTGCCAGCTCACGCCCCCTTACTCGACAGGTGCAAGAGACCCAGTACTTC.

CDR3 in DNA: TGTGCCAGCAGCGATATCTCACCACAACAGACCCAGTACTTC. It is translated as CASSDISPQQTQYF. This chain joins TRBV7-9 and TRBJ2-5; D is ambiguous. CDR3 length: 14 residues. Trimming removed 5 bases from V and 6 bases from J, with 16 bases in between. CDR1 and CDR2 (germline): SEHNR, FQNEAQ (reference sequence). Together with reference TRBV7-9 and TRBJ2-5, the CDR3 gives the full variable domain: DTGVSQNPRHKITKRGQNVTFRCDPISEHNRLYWYRQTLGQGPEFLTYFQNEAQLEKSRLLSDRFSAERPKGSFSTLEIQRTEQGDSAMYLCASSDISPQQTQYFGPGTRLLVL.

The J gene is TRBJ2-1, the V gene TRBV5-6, with D uncertain. V shed 3 bases and J shed 10 bases, with 11 bases lying between them. The CDR3 runs to 12 residues. The V gene's germline CDR1 is SGHDT and CDR2 YYEEEE. The CDR3 DNA reads as TGTGCCAGCAGCTCCGAATACTGGGAGCAGTTCTTC. This codes for CASSSEYWEQFF.

This clone was seen a single time. The chain joins TRBV5-1 to TRBJ2-3; D is ambiguous. The CDR3 covers 11 residues. CDR1 and CDR2 from the germline V gene are SGHRS and YFSETQ. Between the trimmed V and J ends, which lost 4 bases and 0 bases, there was a span of 0 bases. The CDR3 region is CASSSTDTQYF. In DNA form, the CDR3 reads TGCGCCAGCAGCAGCACAGATACGCAGTATTTT.

This chain links TRBV6-1 with TRBJ1-1; the match to TRBD1 covers 9 bases. The CDR3 is made up of 15 amino acids. CDR1 and CDR2 (germline): MNHNS, SASEGT. The J segment lost 10 bases and the V segment lost 4 bases, leaving 13 bases of the junction unmatched. CDR3 amino acids: CASSASDRGSLRAFF. The CDR3 nucleotides are TGTGCCAGCAGTGCATCGGACAGGGGTAGTTTAAGAGCTTTCTTT.

The chain employs TRBV7-8 and TRBJ2-7; 8 bases map to TRBD1. Losses at the gene ends were 1 base for V and 2 bases for J; bases not matched to a gene: 4. Germline CDR1 SGHVS, CDR2 FQNEAQ. This CDR3 is built from 15 residues. The CDR3 spells CASSLVDRVTYEQYF. The CDR3 DNA is TGTGCCAGCAGCTTAGTGGACAGGGTCACCTACGAGCAGTACTTC.

The V gene is TRBV30, the J gene TRBJ2-7, with D perhaps given as TRBD1 or TRBD2 (6 bases each). Germline CDR1 is GTSNPN and CDR2 is SVGIG (reference sequence). V was clipped by 3 bases and J by 5 bases, with 20 bases between them. The length of the CDR3 is 15 residues. For the CDR3, the DNA is TGTGCCTGGAGCCCAAGTTTAGGGGGGCTCGACGAGCAGTACTTC. Its translation is CAWSPSLGGLDEQYF.

CDR3 coding DNA: TGTGCCAGCAACCGACAGGGAAAGACCCAGTACTTC. It specifies CASNRQGKTQYF. The chain has TRBV5-4 and TRBJ2-5, with 7 bases fitting TRBD1. The CDR3 consists of 12 residues. Germline trimming cut 6 bases from V and 6 bases from J; bases unmatched to any gene: 5. Germline-derived CDR1 and CDR2 are SGHNT and YYREEE (reference sequence).

The V call is TRBV30, the J call TRBJ1-1; D is undetermined. CDR3 length: 14 amino acids. The V end was cut by 0 bases, the J end by 0 bases, with 8 bases between. Germline V gives CDR1 GTSNPN, CDR2 SVGIG (reference sequence). The CDR3 coding sequence is TGTGCCTGGAGTGTACGGTTGATGAACACTGAAGCTTTCTTT. It is translated as CAWSVRLMNTEAFF. Together with reference TRBV30 and TRBJ1-1, the CDR3 gives the full variable domain: SQTIHQWPATLVQPVGSPLSLECTVEGTSNPNLYWYRQAAGRGLQLLFYSVGIGQISSEVPQNLSASRPQDRQFILSSKKLLLSDSGFYLCAWSVRLMNTEAFFGQGTRLTVV.

The rearrangement links TRBV15 to TRBJ1-2; D gene ambiguous. V was trimmed by 0 bases and J by 5 bases, leaving 16 bases between them. The CDR3 length is 16 residues. The germline gives CDR1 LNHNV, CDR2 YYDKDF (reference sequence). The CDR3 DNA is TGTGCCACCAGCAGAGATACTCTTCCGGGTCCTTATGGCTACACCTTC. Translating gives CATSRDTLPGPYGYTF.

The chain recombines TRBV4-1 with TRBJ2-7; 7 nucleotides match TRBD1. Germline CDR1 MGHRA, CDR2 YSYEKL. With V trimmed by 0 bases and J by 3 bases, 2 bases remained unmatched. This CDR3 comprises 14 residues. CDR3 DNA sequence: TGCGCCAGCAGCCAAGACAGGGGGATCTACGAGCAGTACTTC. Its translation is CASSQDRGIYEQYF.

The V gene is TRBV4-3, the J gene TRBJ1-4; D is unresolved. The V gene lost 4 bases and the J gene lost 12 bases, with 9 bases spanning the gap. From germline, CDR1 is LGHNA and CDR2 YSLEER. CDR3 size: 11 residues. The CDR3, as DNA: TGCGCCAGCAGCCGGAGCCAAGAACTGTTTTTT. Protein product: CASSRSQELFF.

The sample holds a few counts of this clone. CDR3 nucleotides: TGTGCCAGCACCCAGAACACTGAAGCTTTCTTT. Residues: CASTQNTEAFF. The genes are TRBV28 and TRBJ1-1; D remains unclear. Between the trimmed V and J ends, which lost 7 bases and 1 base, there was a span of 4 bases. The germline V gene has CDR1 MDHEN and CDR2 SYDVKM. This CDR3 contains 11 residues.

The V gene is TRBV6-4, the J gene TRBJ1-1, with no clear D. This CDR3 contains 14 residues. Trimming removed 5 bases at V and 1 base at J, with 11 bases between. Per the germline V gene, CDR1 is MRHNA and CDR2 is SNTAGT. The CDR3 nucleotides read TGTGCCAGCAGTCTGGACCCAGGGAACACTGAAGCTTTCTTT. This sequence encodes CASSLDPGNTEAFF.

The chain employs TRBV6-1 and TRBJ2-5, with a tentative D call TRBD2 (7 bases). The germline V and J ends were trimmed by 6 bases and 0 bases, with 11 bases remaining between them. CDR3 length equals 14 residues. Germline V gene data show CDR1 as MNHNS and CDR2 as SASEGT. In DNA form, the CDR3 reads TGTGCCAGCAGAGAGGGGGGGTACCAAGAGACCCAGTACTTC. Amino acid sequence: CASREGGYQETQYF.

This sequence joins TRBV29-1 and TRBJ2-5; weak D call: TRBD1 (6 bases). Germline lookup yields CDR1 SQVTM and CDR2 ANQGSEA. Trimming removed 3 bases at V and 1 base at J, with 6 bases between. The CDR3 has 12 residues. The CDR3 nucleotides are TGCAGCGTTGACAGGGGCCAAGAGACCCAGTACTTC. It codes for CSVDRGQETQYF. Complete variable domain (other parts from reference TRBV29-1 and TRBJ2-5): SAVISQKPSRDICQRGTSLTIQCQVDSQVTMMFWYRQQPGQSLTLIATANQGSEATYESGFVIDKFPISRPNLTFSTLTVSNMSPEDSSIYLCSVDRGQETQYFGPGTRLLVL.

The chain carries TRBV7-8 and TRBJ2-3, with 8 bases fitting TRBD1. Looked up from germline, CDR1 is SGHVS and CDR2 is FQNEAQ. After removal of 1 base from V and 0 bases from J, the junction contained 9 bases not matched to a gene. CDR3 size: 18 residues. Written as DNA, the CDR3 is TGTGCCAGCAGCTTAGGTAGTCGGACAGGGATCAGCACAGATACGCAGTATTTT. Protein product: CASSLGSRTGISTDTQYF.

The V and J genes are TRBV15 and TRBJ1-1; 10 nucleotides line up with TRBD1. V was clipped by 1 base and J by 5 bases; unmatched bases: 7. The germline V gene encodes CDR1 LNHNV and CDR2 YYDKDF (reference sequence). The CDR3 covers 16 residues. The CDR3 sequence: CATSRGGDRGRTEAFF. The CDR3 DNA reads TGTGCCACCAGCAGAGGGGGTGACAGGGGGCGAACTGAAGCTTTCTTT. Drawing the rest from reference TRBV15 and TRBJ1-1, the complete variable domain is DAMVIQNPRYQVTQFGKPVTLSCSQTLNHNVMYWYQQKSSQAPKLLFHYYDKDFNNEADTPDNFQSRRPNTSFCFLDIRSPGLGDTAMYLCATSRGGDRGRTEAFFGQGTRLTVV.

This chain uses TRBV6-6 with TRBJ1-2; possibly TRBD1 for D (5 bases). This CDR3 contains 14 residues. Germline loops: CDR1 MNHNY, CDR2 SVGAGI (reference sequence). V was clipped by 0 bases and J by 10 bases, with 15 bases between them. The CDR3 nucleotides are TGTGCCAGCAGTTACTCGCCCCAATTAGGGGACTACACCTTC. Its protein product is CASSYSPQLGDYTF.

CDR3 region: CASSQGRGTTRNNEQFF. The CDR3 DNA follows: TGTGCCAGCAGCCAGGGGCGCGGGACTACGAGGAACAATGAGCAGTTCTTC. The chain is built from TRBV11-3 and TRBJ2-1; tentatively, D is TRBD2 (7 bases). The V end lost 5 bases, the J end lost 5 bases, and 22 bases lay between the germline ends. CDR3 length: 17 amino acids. Germline CDR1 is SGHNT and CDR2 is YENEEA.

The genes are TRBV4-1 and TRBJ2-1; D unclear. The CDR3 runs 18 residues. The ends were cut back, 4 bases at V and 0 bases at J, with 19 bases in the middle. CDR1 MGHRA and CDR2 YSYEKL come from the germline V gene. CDR3: CASSRAGLGRSSYNEQFF. For the CDR3, the DNA is TGCGCCAGCAGCCGAGCCGGGTTGGGCAGGAGCTCCTACAATGAGCAGTTCTTC.

This clone has a handful of counts. The chain recombines TRBV7-6 with TRBJ2-3, with D uncertain. Looked up from germline, CDR1 is SGHVS and CDR2 is FNYEAQ. The CDR3 contains 12 residues. V was pared by 5 bases and J by 2 bases, with 5 bases between. This CDR3 is CASSRPTDTQYF. The CDR3 DNA reads as TGTGCCAGCAGCCGGCCCACAGATACGCAGTATTTT.

The chain couples TRBV20-1 to TRBJ1-2; no definite D call. From germline, CDR1 is DFQATT and CDR2 SNEGSKA (reference sequence). The CDR3 is 11 residues long. V was shortened by 4 bases and J by 4 bases, with 7 bases between the two germline ends. This CDR3 reads CSANGIYGYTF. The CDR3 DNA follows: TGCAGTGCTAACGGAATCTATGGCTACACCTTC.